This TCR beta chain was identified during a study of cytomegalovirus exposure and HLA in healthy donors listed by TCRdb under 2017. About the study as a whole: In an earlier analysis of approximately 640 of the donors, roughly 300 Gb of sequence data and 90 million to 120 million unique TCR beta sequences from about 179 million T cells were reported. An early release covering some 640 HLA-typed donors comprised about 310 gigabases of sequencing data and around 80 million unique TCR sequences. The genetic ancestry cluster associated with self-reported Caucasian donors included 65% to 90% of the roughly 410 genotyped donors. The study aimed to test whether cataloging public T cell receptors could reveal signatures of past pathogen exposure. The T cell repertoires of 666 subjects were profiled by immunosequencing and related to cytomegalovirus serostatus. Besides the first cohort of about 730 subjects, a separate validation cohort made up of 120 different subjects was used. High-throughput TCR immunosequencing, statistical association of individual TCRs with disease status, and machine learning were combined to predict cytomegalovirus infection status. In a later analysis, previously published TCR beta repertoires from more than 500 donors were re-analyzed and high-resolution HLA genotyping was added so that TCR occurrence patterns could be studied. The later analysis used no new phenotypic data to find candidate immune exposures, relying instead on TCR beta sequences and their occurrence across donors. To decide whether each TCR beta V gene segment behaved as functional or pseudogenic, an earlier analysis of some 580 of the donors relied on high-throughput TCR beta sequencing. Donor age, sex, ethnicity and CMV serostatus were collected together with the repertoire data. A later genetic analysis used genome-wide SNP genotypes for about 60% of the roughly 670 donors, treating that subset as a discovery cohort. Every discovery cohort repertoire had been produced on one sequencing platform. Both class I and class II loci were covered by HLA typing, at four-digit resolution. Typing coverage differed by locus: A, B, C, DRB1 and DQB1 were typed in roughly 629-630 donors, DQA1 in approximately 520, DPA1 in some 610, and DPB1 in approximately 450. A few DR-DQ haplotypes were handled as single units for association and clustering because linkage in the cohort was strong. On average, roughly 250,000 unique TCR beta nucleotide sequences were sequenced per donor among 300 to 500 genotyped donors of the cohort, with about 19% of those sequences being non-productive.

The cohort consisted of hundreds of healthy bone marrow donors. Cohort members were all nominally healthy when sampled, although unrecorded immune exposures were likely present. The donor was CMV seronegative and belonged to the group of 320 or so seronegative cohort members. A peripheral blood sample was collected from each donor, and TCR beta sequencing was performed on peripheral blood mononuclear cells. Genomic DNA extraction from the blood cell samples was performed with the Qiagen DNeasy Blood Extraction Kit. The germline V gene encodes CDR1 SGHAT and CDR2 FQNNGV. The CDR3 sequence holds 15 residues, the cysteine and phenylalanine included. The read is trimmed to its CDR3 DNA, 45 bases read in frame from base 1. V is pruned by 5 bases and J by 5 bases, leaving 7 bases of the junction without a gene match. Findings and caveats that apply to the study as a whole: The only immune exposure information available for the cohort was CMV serostatus. In a later analysis, HLA-associated TCR beta chains showed more clonal expansion and lower generation probabilities than non-associated chains that were equally common. While some public TCRs were present in many individuals, most TCR sequences turned up only very rarely across donors. Because HLA typing was unavailable for some donors at each locus, only the typed subset was used in association tests. Most CMV-associated TCR beta chains appeared to be HLA-restricted in a later analysis, and the HLA associations seemed to be driven largely by CMV exposure. Because counts were too low, roughly 17 rarely observed V segments, including chromosome 9 orphons, were left out of the earlier analysis of about 620 of the donors. The study listed 164 TCR beta chains as associated with cytomegalovirus. A further reported finding was that TCR beta sequences accurately predicted the HLA-A and HLA-B alleles for most subjects in the first cohort. An association between a missense DCLRE1C variant and V-gene and J-gene trimming of TCR beta chains was found in a later genetic analysis and replicated in an independent cohort. Presence/absence analyses assumed roughly uniform sequencing depth across donors, an assumption that may not hold. Several of the top co-occurrence clusters appeared to be linked to parvovirus B19, influenza, CMV and Epstein-Barr virus, according to a later analysis. Cytomegalovirus status was reported to be diagnosed by the classifier with high specificity and sensitivity in both the original and validation cohorts. According to the authors, the approach could potentially be generalized to other disease states and immunological phenotypes. In an earlier analysis of about 540 of the donors, most TCR beta V segments were observed in productive rearrangements about 87% or about 30% of the time, broadly matching IMGT annotations. Strong co-occurrence of HLA alleles, especially DR and DQ, made assigning TCR associations to individual alleles difficult. In a later analysis, the rate of TCR association differed among HLA loci, with DRB1 alleles having the most associated TCRs and HLA-C alleles having the fewest. In a later analysis, around 15,000 TCR beta sequences were associated with specific HLA alleles at a false discovery rate of 0.05. In a later genetic analysis, fewer N-insertions in productive TCRs were reported among donors in an Asian-associated ancestry cluster than the roughly 710-donor mean. Linkage disequilibrium might explain the correlated functional status among segregating V segments, but an unknown experimental factor could not be excluded. Some IMGT-functional V segments, including TRBV6-2 and TRBV6-3, could not be distinguished by the 87-base-pair reads and were therefore excluded. A few of the identified cytomegalovirus-associated TCR beta chains were confirmed in vitro to be specific for cytomegalovirus antigens. A cluster of highly shared sequence variants was judged likely to be a technical artifact of the sequencing pipeline. In this cohort, only TCR beta chains were sequenced, and detectable features were limited by the absence of alpha or paired-chain data.

The library was prepared using the immunoSEQ multiplex PCR assay. For the multiplex PCR, a mixture combining 60 forward primers for TCR Vbeta segments and 13 reverse primers for TCR Jbeta segments was used. The CDR3 region of rearranged TCR beta genes was amplified from genomic DNA with a multiplex PCR assay. The amplified TCR beta libraries were sequenced on the Illumina HiSeq System as 87-base-pair reads. For the original study's pipeline: In a later analysis, tens of millions of unique TCR beta chains were counted across the 666 repertoires, and about 9.9 million of these chains were shared by at least two donors. Raw reads were error-corrected and collapsed into unique sequences with a nearest-neighbor algorithm that merged closely related sequences to remove PCR and sequencing errors. V, D and J gene segments were assigned by aligning CDR3 sequences to IMGT reference sequences. Each retained sequence needed at least a six-nucleotide match to both a V gene segment and a J gene segment. A rearrangement was called productive if the CDR3 had no stop codons and remained in frame with V and J, and every other rearrangement was called non-productive. CDR3 was defined according to IMGT convention as the region running from the second conserved V-encoded cysteine to the conserved J-encoded phenylalanine. In an earlier analysis of approximately 590 of the donors, sequences lacking an unambiguous match to a single V gene segment were excluded. In an earlier analysis of several hundred of the donors, V segments were called functional above 56.7% productive rearrangements and were called segregating when the between-donor standard deviation exceeded 5%. To diagnose cytomegalovirus status from the catalog of TCR beta chain sequences, a statistical classification framework was built. A later analysis assigned V and J genes by comparing TCR nucleotide sequences with IMGT/GENE-DB human TR gene sequences. In a later analysis, CDR3 sequences and most-parsimonious VDJ recombination scenarios were assigned using the TCRdist pipeline. In a later analysis, each TCR beta chain was defined by its CDR3 amino acid sequence together with its V-gene family, and reads without a unique V-gene family were excluded. In a later analysis, some 600 highly shared, low-generation-probability nucleotide sequences were removed to address suspected cross-contamination and a sequencing artifact. For each public chain, a later analysis derived a clonal expansion index from normalized ranks of inferred template counts within each repertoire. In a later analysis, generation probabilities were computed using a VDJ recombination model fitted to out-of-frame rearrangements, and the results were checked against IGoR. In a later analysis, TCR-TCR, TCR-HLA and TCR-CMV co-occurrence was scored with hypergeometric tests, and a repertoire-size bias correction was applied to TCR pairs. In a later analysis, false discovery rates were estimated by permuting HLA or CMV assignments 20 times. In a later analysis, co-occurring TCRs were grouped using DBSCAN, and TCRdist sequence similarity was added for clustering within HLA-allele-positive subsets. Co-occurrence clustering excluded repertoires with fewer than 30,000 or more than 120,000 public chains, plus five with anomalous nucleotide sharing. As stored in TCRdb, this immuneACCESS dataset retains in-frame rearrangements with V and J assigned. A fraction of the clones does not appear; measured against another copy, unresolved V genes explain less than half of the discrepancy, and the remainder lacks a known reason. V, J and clone size reflect that table, while D and trimming were determined from the DNA. Across this sample there are 75,000 to 80,000 clones, with 60% to 85% seen only once. Roughly 1.5% of the sample is in the top ten clones.

Concerning this clone: The target of this receptor is not known. No base quality information exists; no much larger clone differs at one position.

The chain uses TRBV11-2 and TRBJ2-5, with 11 bases aligning to TRBD2. This receptor was identified in a man in his forties or fifties in good health and CMV-seronegative. The sequencing sample was made of PBMCs. The DNA reads as follows: TGTGCCAGCAGCACCCGACTAGCGGGAATGGAGACCCAGTACTTC. Its protein reads: CASSTRLAGMETQYF. With all but the CDR3 taken from the reference TRBV11-2 and TRBJ2-5 genes, the full variable domain is: EAGVAQSPRYKIIEKRQSVAFWCNPISGHATLYWYQQILGQGPKLLIQFQNNGVVDDSQLPKDRFSAERLKGVDSTLKIQPAKLEDSAVYLCASSTRLAGMETQYFGPGTRLLVL.